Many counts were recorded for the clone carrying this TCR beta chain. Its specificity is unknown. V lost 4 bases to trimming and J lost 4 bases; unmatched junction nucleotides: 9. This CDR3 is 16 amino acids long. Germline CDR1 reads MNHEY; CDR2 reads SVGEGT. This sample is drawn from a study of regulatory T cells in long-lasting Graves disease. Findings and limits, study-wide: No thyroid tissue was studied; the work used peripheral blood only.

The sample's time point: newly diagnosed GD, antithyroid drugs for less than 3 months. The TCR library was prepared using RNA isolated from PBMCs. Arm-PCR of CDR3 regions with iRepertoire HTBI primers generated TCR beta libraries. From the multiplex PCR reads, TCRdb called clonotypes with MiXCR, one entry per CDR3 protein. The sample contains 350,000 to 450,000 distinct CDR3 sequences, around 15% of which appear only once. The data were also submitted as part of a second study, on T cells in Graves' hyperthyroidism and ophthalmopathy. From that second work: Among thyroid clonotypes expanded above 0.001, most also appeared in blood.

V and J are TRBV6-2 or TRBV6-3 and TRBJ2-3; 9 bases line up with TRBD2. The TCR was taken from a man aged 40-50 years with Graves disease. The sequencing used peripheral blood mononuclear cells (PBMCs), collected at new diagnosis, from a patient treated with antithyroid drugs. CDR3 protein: CASSSGGGGYPDTQYF. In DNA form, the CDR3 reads TGTGCCAGCAGTTCGGGCGGGGGGGGCTATCCAGATACGCAGTATTTT.